The source of this TCR beta chain is a study of shared clonotypes between healthy human individuals. CDR3 length: 15 residues. J gave up 4 bases and V 1 base, and 3 bases lay outside the gene matches. The germline CDR1 and CDR2 sequences are SGHTA and FQGNSA. This table comes from immunoSEQ multiplex PCR, and its TCRdb copy is limited to in-frame clones, with some not included. The data contain over a million clones, 98% of them singletons. This TCR was recovered from a man aged 25 to 45 in good health. This sequence joins TRBV7-2 and TRBJ2-2, with 7 bases fitting TRBD2. Specimen: naive CD4+ T cells sorted from blood. The subset denotes: CD45RA+ positively selected. The CDR3 bases are TGTGCCAGCAGCTTAGAACTAGCGATCACCGGGGAGCTGTTTTTT. Its translation is CASSLELAITGELFF. Using reference TRBV7-2 and TRBJ2-2 for the parts outside the CDR3, the full variable domain is GAGVSQSPSNKVTEKGKDVELRCDPISGHTALYWYRQSLGQGLEFLIYFQGNSAPDKSGLPSDRFSAERTGGSVSTLTIQRTQQEDSAVYLCASSLELAITGELFFGEGSRLTVL.